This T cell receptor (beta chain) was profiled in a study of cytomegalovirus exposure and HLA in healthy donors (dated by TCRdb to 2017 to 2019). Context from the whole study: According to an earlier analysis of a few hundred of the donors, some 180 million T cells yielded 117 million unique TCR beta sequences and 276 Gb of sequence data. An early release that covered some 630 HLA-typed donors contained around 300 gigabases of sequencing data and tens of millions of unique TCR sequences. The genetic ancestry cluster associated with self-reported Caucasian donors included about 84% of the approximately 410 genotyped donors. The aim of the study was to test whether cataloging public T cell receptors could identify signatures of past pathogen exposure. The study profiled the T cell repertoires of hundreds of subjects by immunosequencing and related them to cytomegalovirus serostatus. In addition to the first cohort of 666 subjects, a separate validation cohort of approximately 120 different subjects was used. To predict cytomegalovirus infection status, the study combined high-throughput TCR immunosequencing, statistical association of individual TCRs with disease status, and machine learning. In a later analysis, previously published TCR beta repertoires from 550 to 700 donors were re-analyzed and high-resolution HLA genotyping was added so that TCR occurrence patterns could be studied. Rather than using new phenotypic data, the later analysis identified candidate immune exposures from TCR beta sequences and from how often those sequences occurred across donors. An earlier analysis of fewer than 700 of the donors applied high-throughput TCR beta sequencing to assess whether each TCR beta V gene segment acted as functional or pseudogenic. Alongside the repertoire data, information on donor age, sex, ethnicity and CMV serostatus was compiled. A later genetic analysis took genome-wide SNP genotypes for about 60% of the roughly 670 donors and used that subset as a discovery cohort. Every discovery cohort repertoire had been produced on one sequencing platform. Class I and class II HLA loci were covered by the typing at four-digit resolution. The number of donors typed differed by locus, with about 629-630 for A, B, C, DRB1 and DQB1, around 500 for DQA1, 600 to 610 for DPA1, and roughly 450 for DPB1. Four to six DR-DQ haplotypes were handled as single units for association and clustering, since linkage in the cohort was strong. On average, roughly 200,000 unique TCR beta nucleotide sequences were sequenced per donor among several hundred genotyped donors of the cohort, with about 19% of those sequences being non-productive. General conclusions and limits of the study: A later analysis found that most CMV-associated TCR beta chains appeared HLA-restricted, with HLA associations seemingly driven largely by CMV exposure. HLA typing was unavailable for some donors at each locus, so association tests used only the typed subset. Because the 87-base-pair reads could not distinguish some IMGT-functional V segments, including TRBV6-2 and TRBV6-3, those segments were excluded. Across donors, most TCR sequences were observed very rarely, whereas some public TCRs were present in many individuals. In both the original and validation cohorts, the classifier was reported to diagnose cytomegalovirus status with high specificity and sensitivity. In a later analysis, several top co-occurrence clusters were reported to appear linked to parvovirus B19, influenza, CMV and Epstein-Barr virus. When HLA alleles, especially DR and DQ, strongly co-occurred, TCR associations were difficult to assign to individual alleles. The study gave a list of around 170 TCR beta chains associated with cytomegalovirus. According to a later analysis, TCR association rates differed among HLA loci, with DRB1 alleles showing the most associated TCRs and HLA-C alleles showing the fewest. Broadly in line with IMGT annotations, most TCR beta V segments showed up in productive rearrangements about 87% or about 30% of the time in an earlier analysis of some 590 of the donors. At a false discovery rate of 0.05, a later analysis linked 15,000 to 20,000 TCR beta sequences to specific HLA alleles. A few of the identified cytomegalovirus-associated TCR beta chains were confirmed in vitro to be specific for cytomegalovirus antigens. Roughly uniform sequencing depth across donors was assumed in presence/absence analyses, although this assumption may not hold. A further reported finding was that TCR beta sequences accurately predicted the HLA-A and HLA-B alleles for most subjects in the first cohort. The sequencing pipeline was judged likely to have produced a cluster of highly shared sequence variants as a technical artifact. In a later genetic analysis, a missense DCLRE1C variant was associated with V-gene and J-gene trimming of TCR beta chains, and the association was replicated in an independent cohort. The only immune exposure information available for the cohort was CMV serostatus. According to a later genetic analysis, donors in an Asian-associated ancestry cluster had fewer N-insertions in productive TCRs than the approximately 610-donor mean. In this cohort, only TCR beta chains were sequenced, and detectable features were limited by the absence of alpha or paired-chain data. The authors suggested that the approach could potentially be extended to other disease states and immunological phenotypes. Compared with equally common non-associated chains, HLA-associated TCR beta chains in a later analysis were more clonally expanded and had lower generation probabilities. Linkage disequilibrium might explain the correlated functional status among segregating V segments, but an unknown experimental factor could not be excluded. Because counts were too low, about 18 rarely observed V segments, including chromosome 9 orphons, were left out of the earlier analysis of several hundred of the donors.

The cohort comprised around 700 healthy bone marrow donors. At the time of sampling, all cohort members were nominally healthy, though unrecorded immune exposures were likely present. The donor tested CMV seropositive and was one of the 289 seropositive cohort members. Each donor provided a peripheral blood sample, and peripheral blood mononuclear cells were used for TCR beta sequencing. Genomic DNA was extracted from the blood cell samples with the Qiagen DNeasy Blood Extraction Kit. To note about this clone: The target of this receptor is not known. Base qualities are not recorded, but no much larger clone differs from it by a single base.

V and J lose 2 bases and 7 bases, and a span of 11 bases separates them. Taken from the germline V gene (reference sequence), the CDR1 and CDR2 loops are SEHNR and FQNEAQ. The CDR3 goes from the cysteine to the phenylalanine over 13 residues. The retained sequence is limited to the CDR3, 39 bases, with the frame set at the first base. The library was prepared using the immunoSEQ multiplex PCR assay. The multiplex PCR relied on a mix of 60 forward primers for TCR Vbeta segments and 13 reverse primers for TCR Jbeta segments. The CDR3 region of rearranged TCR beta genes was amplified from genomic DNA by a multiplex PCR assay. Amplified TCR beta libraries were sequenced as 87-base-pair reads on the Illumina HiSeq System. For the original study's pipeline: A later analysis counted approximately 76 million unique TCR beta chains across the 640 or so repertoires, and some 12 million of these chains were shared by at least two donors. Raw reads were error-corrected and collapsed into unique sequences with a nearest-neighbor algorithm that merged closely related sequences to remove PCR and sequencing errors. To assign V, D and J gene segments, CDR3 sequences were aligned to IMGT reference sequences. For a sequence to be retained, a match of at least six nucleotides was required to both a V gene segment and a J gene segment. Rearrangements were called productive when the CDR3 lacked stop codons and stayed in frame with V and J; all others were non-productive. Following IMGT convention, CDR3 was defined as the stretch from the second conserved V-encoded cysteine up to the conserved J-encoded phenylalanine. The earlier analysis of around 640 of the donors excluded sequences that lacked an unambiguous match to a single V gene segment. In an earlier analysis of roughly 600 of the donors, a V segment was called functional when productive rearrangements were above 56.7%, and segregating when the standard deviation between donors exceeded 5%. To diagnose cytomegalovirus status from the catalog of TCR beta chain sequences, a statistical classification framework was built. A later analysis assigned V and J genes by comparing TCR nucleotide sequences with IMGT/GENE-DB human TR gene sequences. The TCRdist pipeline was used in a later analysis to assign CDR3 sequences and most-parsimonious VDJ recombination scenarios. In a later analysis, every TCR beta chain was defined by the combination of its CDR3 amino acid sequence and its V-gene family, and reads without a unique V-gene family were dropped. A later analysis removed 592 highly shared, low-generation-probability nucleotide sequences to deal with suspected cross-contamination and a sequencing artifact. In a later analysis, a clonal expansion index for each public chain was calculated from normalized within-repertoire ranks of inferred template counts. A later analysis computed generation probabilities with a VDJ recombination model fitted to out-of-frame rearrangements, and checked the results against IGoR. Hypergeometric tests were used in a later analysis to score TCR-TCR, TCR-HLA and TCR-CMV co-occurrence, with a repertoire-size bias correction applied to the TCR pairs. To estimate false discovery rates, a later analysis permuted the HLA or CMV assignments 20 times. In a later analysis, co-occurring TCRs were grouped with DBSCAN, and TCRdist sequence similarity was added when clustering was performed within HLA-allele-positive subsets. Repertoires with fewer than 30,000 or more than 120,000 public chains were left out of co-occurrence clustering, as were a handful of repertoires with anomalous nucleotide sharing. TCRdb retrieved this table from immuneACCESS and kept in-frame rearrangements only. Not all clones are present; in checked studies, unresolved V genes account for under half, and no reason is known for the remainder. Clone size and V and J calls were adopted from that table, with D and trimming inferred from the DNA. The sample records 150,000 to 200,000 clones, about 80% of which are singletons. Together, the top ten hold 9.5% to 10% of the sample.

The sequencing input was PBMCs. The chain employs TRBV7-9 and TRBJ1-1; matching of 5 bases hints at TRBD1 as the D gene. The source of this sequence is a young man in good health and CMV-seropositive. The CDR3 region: CASSLIADSEAFF. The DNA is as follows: TGTGCCAGCAGCTTAATAGCCGACAGTGAAGCTTTCTTT.